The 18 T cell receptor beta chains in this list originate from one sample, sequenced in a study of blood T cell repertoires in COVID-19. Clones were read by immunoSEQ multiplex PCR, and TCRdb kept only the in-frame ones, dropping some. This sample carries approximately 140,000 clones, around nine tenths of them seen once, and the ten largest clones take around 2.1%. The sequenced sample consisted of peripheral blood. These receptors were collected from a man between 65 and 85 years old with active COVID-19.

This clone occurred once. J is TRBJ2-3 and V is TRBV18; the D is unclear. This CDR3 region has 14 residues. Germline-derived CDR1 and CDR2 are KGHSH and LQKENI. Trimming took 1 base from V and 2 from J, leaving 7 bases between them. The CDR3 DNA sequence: TGTGCCAGCTCACCACAGAGTAACACAGATACGCAGTATTTT. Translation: CASSPQSNTDTQYF. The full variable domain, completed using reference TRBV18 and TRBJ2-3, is NAGVMQNPRHLVRRRGQEARLRCSPMKGHSHVYWYRQLPEEGLKFMVYLQKENIIDESGMPKERFSAEFPKEGPSILRIQQVVRGDSAAYFCASSPQSNTDTQYFGPGTRLTVL.

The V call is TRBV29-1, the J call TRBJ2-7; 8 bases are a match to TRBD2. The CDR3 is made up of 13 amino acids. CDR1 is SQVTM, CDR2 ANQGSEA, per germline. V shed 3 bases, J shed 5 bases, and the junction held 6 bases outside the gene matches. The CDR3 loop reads CSVDMAGGDEQYF. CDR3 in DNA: TGCAGCGTTGATATGGCGGGGGGCGACGAGCAGTACTTC.

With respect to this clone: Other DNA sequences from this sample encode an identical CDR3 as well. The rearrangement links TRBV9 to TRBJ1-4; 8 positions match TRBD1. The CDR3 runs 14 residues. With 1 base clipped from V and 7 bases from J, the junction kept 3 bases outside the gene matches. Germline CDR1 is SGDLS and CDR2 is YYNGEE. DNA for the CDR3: TGTGCCAGCAGCGTACAGGGGGCCGGTGAAAAACTGTTTTTT. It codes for CASSVQGAGEKLFF. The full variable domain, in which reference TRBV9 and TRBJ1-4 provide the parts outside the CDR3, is DSGVTQTPKHLITATGQRVTLRCSPRSGDLSVYWYQQSLDQGLQFLIQYYNGEERAKGNILERFSAQQFPDLHSELNLSSLELGDSALYFCASSVQGAGEKLFFGSGTQLSVL.

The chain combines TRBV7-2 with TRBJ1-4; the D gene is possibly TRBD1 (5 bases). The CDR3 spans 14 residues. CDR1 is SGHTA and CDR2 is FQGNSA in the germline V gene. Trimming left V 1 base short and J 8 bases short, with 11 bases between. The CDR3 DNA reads TGTGCCAGCAGCTTAGATGGGGCGGGGGAAAAACTGTTTTTT. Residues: CASSLDGAGEKLFF.

The CDR3 here is CASSPSYGEQYF. In DNA form, the CDR3 reads TGTGCCAGCAGTCCCTCTTACGGCGAGCAGTACTTC. The chain combines TRBV27 with TRBJ2-7; unclear D gene. V dropped 5 bases and J dropped 6 bases, with 11 bases sitting between them. CDR1 and CDR2 from the germline V gene are MNHEY and SMNVEV (reference sequence). The CDR3 extends over 12 amino acids.

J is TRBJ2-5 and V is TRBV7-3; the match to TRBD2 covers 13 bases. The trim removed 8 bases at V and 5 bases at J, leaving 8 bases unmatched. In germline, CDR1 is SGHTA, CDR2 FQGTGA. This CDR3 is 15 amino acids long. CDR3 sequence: CASGTSGVPRETQYF. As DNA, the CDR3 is TGTGCCAGCGGGACTAGCGGGGTGCCCCGGGAGACCCAGTACTTC.

CDR3 sequence (DNA): TGCGCCAGCAGCGAGGCCAGGCAGGGTACCTACGAGCAGTACTTC. This codes for CASSEARQGTYEQYF. The chain recombines TRBV5-1 with TRBJ2-7, with D perhaps matching TRBD1 (5 bases). The germline gives CDR1 SGHRS, CDR2 YFSETQ. CDR3 length: 15 amino acids. V was pared by 4 bases and J by 2 bases, with 16 bases between.

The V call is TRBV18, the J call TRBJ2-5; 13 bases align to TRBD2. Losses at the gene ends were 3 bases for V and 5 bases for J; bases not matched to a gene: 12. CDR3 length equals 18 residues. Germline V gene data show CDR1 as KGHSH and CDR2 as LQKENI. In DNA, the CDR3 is TGTGCCAGCTCACCCCTCCCCCGGACTAGCGGGAGAGCGGAGACCCAGTACTTC. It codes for CASSPLPRTSGRAETQYF.

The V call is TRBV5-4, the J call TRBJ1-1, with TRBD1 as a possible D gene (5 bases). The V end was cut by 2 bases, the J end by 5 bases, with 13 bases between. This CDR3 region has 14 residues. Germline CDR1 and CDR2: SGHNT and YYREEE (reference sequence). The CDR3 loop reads CASSLEGRGTEAFF. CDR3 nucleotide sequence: TGTGCCAGCAGCTTAGAGGGGAGGGGAACTGAAGCTTTCTTT.

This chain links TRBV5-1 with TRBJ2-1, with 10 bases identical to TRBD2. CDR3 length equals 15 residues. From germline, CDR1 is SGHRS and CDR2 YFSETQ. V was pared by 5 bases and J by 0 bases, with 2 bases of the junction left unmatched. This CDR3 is CASRWTSGSYNEQFF. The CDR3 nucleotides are TGCGCCAGCAGATGGACTAGCGGCTCCTACAATGAGCAGTTCTTC.

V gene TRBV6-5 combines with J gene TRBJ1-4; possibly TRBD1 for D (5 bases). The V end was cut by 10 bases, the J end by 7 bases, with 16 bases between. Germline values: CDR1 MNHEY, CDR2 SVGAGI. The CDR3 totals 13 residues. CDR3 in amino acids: CAIREGSTEKLFF. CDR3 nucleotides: TGTGCCATCAGGGAGGGTTCGACTGAAAAACTGTTTTTT.

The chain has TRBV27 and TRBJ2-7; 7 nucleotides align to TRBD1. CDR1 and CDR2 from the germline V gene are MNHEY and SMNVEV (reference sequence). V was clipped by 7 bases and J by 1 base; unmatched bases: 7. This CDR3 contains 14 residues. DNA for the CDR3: TGTGCCAGCAAGGACCGGGACAGTTCCTACGAGCAGTACTTC. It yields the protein CASKDRDSSYEQYF.

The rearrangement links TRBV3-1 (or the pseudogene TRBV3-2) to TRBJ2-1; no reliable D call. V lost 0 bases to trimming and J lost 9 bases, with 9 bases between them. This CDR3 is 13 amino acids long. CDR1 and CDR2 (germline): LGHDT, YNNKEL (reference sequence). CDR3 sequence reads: CASSQEFSVEQFF. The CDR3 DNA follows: TGTGCCAGCAGCCAAGAATTTTCGGTTGAGCAGTTCTTC.

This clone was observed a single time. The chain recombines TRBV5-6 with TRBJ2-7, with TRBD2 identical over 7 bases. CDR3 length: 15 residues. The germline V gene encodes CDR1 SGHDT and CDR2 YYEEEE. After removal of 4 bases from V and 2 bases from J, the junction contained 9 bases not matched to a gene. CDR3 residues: CASSGAGAGPYEQYF. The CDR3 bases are TGTGCCAGCAGCGGCGCCGGAGCGGGGCCCTACGAGCAGTACTTC.

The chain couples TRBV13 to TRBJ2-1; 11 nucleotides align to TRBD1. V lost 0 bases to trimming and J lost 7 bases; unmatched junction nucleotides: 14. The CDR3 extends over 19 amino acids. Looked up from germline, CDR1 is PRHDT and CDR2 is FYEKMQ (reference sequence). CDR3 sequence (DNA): TGTGCCAGCAGCTTAGGGGCTGCGGGGACAGGGGGTATGGGAAATGAGCAGTTCTTC. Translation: CASSLGAAGTGGMGNEQFF. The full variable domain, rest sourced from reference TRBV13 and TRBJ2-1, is AAGVIQSPRHLIKEKRETATLKCYPIPRHDTVYWYQQGPGQDPQFLISFYEKMQSDKGSIPDRFSAQQFSDYHSELNMSSLELGDSALYFCASSLGAAGTGGMGNEQFFGPGTRLTVL.

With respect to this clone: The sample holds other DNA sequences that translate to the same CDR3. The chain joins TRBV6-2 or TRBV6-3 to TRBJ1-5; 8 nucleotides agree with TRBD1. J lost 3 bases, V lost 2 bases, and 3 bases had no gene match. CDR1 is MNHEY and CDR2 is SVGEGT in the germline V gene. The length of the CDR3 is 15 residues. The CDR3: CASSYGRGPNQPQHF. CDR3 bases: TGTGCCAGCAGTTACGGCAGGGGGCCCAATCAGCCCCAGCATTTT.

The CDR3 DNA is TGTGCCAGCATCTCTGGGACACCCACCGGGGAGCTGTTTTTT. Translation gives CASISGTPTGELFF. V gene TRBV28 combines with J gene TRBJ2-2; the D gene is possibly TRBD1 (6 bases). The germline CDR1 and CDR2 sequences are MDHEN and SYDVKM. The length of the CDR3 is 14 residues. V lost 7 bases, J lost 4 bases, and 13 bases lay in between.

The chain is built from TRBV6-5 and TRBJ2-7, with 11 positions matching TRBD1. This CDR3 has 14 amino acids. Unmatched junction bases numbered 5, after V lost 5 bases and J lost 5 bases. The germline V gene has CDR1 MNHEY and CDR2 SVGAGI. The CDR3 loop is CASSPDRGLDEQYF. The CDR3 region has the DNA TGTGCCAGCAGTCCGGACAGGGGGCTAGACGAGCAGTACTTC.